The table lists the clone carrying this T cell receptor beta chain with a few counts. The sample originates from a study of T-cell reconstitution after alpha-beta-depleted transplantation in children. V trimming: 0 bases; J trimming: 6 bases; junction bases outside the gene matches: 7. This CDR3 comprises 15 residues. The V gene's germline CDR1 is SEHNR and CDR2 FQNEAQ (reference sequence). It was with unique molecular identifiers that the TCRbeta library was prepared. TCRdb analysed the PCR reads with MiXCR anew, one entry per CDR3 protein. The top ten hold around 6% of the sample, which has 450,000 to 500,000 distinct CDR3 sequences, around an eighth seen once.

This TCR was sampled from a human donor who donated a stem cell graft to a child with combined immunodeficiency. The chain couples TRBV7-9 to TRBJ1-2; 7 bases are a match to TRBD1. Specimen: PBMCs from the stem cell graft donor, collected from the stem cell graft. As DNA, the CDR3 is TGTGCCAGCAGCTTAGCGTTGATCAGGGGGAATGGCTACACCTTC. Amino acids: CASSLALIRGNGYTF.